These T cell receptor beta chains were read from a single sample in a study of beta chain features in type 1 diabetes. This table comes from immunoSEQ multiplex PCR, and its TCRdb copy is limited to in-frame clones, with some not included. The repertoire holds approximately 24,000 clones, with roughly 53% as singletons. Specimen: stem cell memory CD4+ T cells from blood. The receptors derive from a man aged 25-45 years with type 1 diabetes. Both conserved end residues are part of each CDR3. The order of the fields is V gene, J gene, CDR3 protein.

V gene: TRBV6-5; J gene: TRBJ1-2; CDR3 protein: CASRARGDYGYTF
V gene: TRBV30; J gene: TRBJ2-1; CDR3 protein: CAWSRAELAGTYNEQFF
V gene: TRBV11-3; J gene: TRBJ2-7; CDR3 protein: CASSPRPRDGSYEQYF
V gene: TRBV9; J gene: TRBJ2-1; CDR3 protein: CASSGGTGLANEQFF
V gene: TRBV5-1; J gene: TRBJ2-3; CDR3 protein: CASRWDETGYSTQYF
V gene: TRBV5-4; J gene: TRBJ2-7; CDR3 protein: CASRGGTTGEQYF
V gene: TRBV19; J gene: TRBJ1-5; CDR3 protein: CASSSTGGNQPQHF
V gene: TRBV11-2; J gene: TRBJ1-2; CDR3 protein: CASSWLEYGYTF
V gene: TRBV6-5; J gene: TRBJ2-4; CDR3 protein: CASSYSPSGENIQYF
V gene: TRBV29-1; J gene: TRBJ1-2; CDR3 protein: CSASGTATKVSYTF
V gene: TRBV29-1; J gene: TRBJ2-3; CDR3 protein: CSVVRRSLYF
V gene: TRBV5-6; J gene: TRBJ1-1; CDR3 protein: CASSAGTRTGGTEAFF
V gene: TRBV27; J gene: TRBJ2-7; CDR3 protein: CASSSTGGSSYEQYF
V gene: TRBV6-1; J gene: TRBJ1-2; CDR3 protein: CASSEAFGTNGYTF
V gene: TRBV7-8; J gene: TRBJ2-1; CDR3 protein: CASSLVPGGSISYNEQFF
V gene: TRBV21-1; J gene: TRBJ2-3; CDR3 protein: CASSKVRAGGYF
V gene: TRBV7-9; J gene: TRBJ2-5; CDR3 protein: CASSLVFSEGQWRETQYF
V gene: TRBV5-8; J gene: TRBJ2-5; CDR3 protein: CASSPGSRPRSGTQYF
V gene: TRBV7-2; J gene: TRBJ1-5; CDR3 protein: CASAEGGPNQPQHF
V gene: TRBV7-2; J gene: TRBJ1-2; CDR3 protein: CASSLKTGLDGYTF
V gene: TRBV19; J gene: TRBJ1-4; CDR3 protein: CASNTPGGLGEKLFF
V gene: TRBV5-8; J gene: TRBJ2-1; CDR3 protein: CASSFYYSYNEQFF
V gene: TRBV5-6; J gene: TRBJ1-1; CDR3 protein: CASSFGQGDTEAFF
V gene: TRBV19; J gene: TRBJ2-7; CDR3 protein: CASKVTSGAYEQYF
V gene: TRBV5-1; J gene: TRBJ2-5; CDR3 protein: CASRLQGLAEETQYF
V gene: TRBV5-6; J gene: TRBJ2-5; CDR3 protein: CASSFLQGSGKTQYF
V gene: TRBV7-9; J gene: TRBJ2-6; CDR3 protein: CASSLALLRDWANVLTF
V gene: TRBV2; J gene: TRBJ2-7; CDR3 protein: CASRPGRGGYEQYF
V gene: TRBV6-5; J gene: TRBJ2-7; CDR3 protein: CASSTPGQGSYEQYF
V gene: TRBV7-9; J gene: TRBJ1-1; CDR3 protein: CASSLAWGPGDAFF
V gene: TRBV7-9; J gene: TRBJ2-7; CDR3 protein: CASSLSSAYEQYF
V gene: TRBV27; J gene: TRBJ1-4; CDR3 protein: CASSTKGGAEKLFF
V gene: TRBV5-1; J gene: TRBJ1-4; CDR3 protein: CASSAGTREKLFF
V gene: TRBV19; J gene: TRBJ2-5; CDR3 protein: CASSAGLAGRVGQYF
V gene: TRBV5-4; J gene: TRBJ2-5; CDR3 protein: CASSLPSRQETQYF
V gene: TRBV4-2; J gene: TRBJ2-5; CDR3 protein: CASSQEGLAGEETQYF
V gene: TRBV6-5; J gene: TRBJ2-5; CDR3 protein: CASRRTGYRETQYF
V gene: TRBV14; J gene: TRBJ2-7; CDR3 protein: CASSQDPQRKYF
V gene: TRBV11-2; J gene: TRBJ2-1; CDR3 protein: CASSSGRGLNNEQFF
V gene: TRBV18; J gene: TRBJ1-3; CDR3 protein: CASSPDIPGQSGNTIYF
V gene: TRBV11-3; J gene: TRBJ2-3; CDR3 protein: CASSAQGRTDTQYF
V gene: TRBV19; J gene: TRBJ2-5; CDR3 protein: CASSRSDGAETQYF
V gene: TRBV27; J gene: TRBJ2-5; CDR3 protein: CASRQRDPRLAGEETQYF
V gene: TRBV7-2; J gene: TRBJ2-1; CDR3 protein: CASSTGGGYNEQFF
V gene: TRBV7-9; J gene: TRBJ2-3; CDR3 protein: CASSLGTSAEGRTDTQYF
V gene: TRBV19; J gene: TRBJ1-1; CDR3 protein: CASSISRGTEAFF
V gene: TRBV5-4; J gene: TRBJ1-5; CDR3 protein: CASSPGQGQPQHF
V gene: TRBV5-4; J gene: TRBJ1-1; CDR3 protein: CASSWGLGDTEAFF